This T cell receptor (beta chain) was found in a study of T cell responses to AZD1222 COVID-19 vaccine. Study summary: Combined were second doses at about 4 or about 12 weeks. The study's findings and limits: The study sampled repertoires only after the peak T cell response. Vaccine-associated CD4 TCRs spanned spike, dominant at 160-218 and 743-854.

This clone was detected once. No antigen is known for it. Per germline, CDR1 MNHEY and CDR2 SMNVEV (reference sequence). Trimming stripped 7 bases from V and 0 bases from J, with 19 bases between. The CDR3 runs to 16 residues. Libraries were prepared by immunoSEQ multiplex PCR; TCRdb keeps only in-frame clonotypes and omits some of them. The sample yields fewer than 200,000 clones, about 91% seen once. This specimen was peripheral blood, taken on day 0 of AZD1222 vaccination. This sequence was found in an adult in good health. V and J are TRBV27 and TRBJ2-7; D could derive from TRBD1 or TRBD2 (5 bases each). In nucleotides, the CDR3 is TGTGCCAGCACCTTAATTGGGGGTCCGAGCTCCTACGAGCAGTACTTC. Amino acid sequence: CASTLIGGPSSYEQYF.